Below are 2 T cell receptor beta chains sequenced from a single sample in a study of T cell changes during pregnancy in multiple sclerosis. The table came from immunoSEQ multiplex PCR; TCRdb's copy has only in-frame clones and leaves some out. Seen here are 35,000 or so clones, about 91% observed once, and the top ten hold roughly 3.1%. This material consisted of CD4+ T cells from peripheral blood mononuclear cells, taken in the third trimester of pregnancy. The source is a female donor in good health, enrolled as a control in a pregnancy study.

V and J are TRBV13 and TRBJ2-7, with 14 positions matching TRBD2. Per germline, CDR1 PRHDT and CDR2 FYEKMQ (reference sequence). With V trimmed by 0 bases and J by 7 bases, 5 bases remained unmatched. The CDR3 contains 16 residues. DNA of the CDR3: TGTGCCAGCAGCTTAGGCCGTCGACTAGCGGGGGGGGAGCAGTACTTC. Its translation is CASSLGRRLAGGEQYF.

CDR3 region: CASRQGFYEQYF. The CDR3 nucleotides are TGTGCCTCCAGACAGGGATTCTACGAGCAGTACTTC. The rearrangement joins TRBV30 to TRBJ2-7, with 7 nucleotides matching TRBD1. Germline loops: CDR1 GTSNPN, CDR2 SVGIG (reference sequence). There are 12 residues in the CDR3. Trimming took 7 bases from V and 3 from J; bases not matched to a gene: 6. The full variable domain, with the rest looked up from reference TRBV30 and TRBJ2-7, is SQTIHQWPATLVQPVGSPLSLECTVEGTSNPNLYWYRQAAGRGLQLLFYSVGIGQISSEVPQNLSASRPQDRQFILSSKKLLLSDSGFYLCASRQGFYEQYFGPGTRLTVT.